The 32 T cell receptor beta chains presented below share a single source sample, sequenced in a study of blood T cell repertoires in COVID-19 (dated by TCRdb to 2018 to 2020). Libraries came from the immunoSEQ multiplex PCR assay. In its TCRdb copy, this immuneACCESS table keeps in-frame sequences only and misses some clones. Where compared with another copy, unresolved V genes explain less than half of these, and the others have no known cause. Here the sample has fewer than 250,000 clones; approximately 85% occur a single time. Roughly 4% of the sample comes from the top ten. Sequencing was performed on peripheral blood. The source is a man aged 45-60 years with acute or convalescent COVID-19.

The V and J genes are TRBV2 and TRBJ2-1; 16 positions agree with TRBD2. Germline CDR1 is SNHLY and CDR2 is FYNNEI. With V trimmed by 5 bases and J by 3 bases, 7 bases remained unmatched. There are 18 residues in the CDR3. CDR3 nucleotide sequence: TGTGCCAGCAGTCGCGGGACTAGCGGGGGGGCTCGCTACAATGAGCAGTTCTTC. This sequence encodes CASSRGTSGGARYNEQFF.

This rearrangement joins TRBV11-2 to TRBJ1-2; D is unclear. Trimming took off 5 bases at V and 1 base at J, with 14 bases between the two ends. This CDR3 region has 15 residues. CDR1 and CDR2 (germline): SGHAT, FQNNGV. CDR3 protein: CASSPPGWVNYGYTF. The CDR3 DNA is TGTGCCAGCAGCCCCCCGGGGTGGGTTAACTATGGCTACACCTTC.

J is TRBJ1-2 and V is TRBV19; D is possibly TRBD1 (5 bases). The V end lost 3 bases, the J end lost 5 bases, and 13 bases lay between the germline ends. This CDR3 region has 14 residues. The germline V gene has CDR1 LNHDA and CDR2 SQIVND (reference sequence). This CDR3 reads CASSINRSPYGYTF. The CDR3 bases are TGTGCCAGTAGTATTAACAGGAGTCCTTATGGCTACACCTTC.

CDR3 amino acids: CASQGGSYNSPLHF. Here the CDR3 DNA reads TGTGCCAGCCAAGGGGGCTCCTATAATTCACCCCTCCACTTT. The V call is TRBV6-5, the J call TRBJ1-6; D is perhaps TRBD1 (6 bases). CDR1 and CDR2 (germline): MNHEY, SVGAGI. The germline V and J ends were trimmed by 8 bases and 0 bases, with 8 bases remaining between them. CDR3 length: 14 amino acids.

The chain recombines TRBV6-5 with TRBJ2-4; 7 bases are shared with TRBD1. From germline, CDR1 is MNHEY and CDR2 SVGAGI. This CDR3 region has 11 residues. The junction had 4 bases not matched to a gene; V was cut back by 5 bases and J by 12 bases. CDR3 in amino acids: CASSIRDSQYF. DNA for the CDR3: TGTGCCAGCAGTATACGGGACAGTCAGTACTTC.

The chain combines TRBV27 with TRBJ2-1; D not resolved. The V gene's germline CDR1 is MNHEY and CDR2 SMNVEV (reference sequence). This CDR3 spans 14 amino acids. The V and J ends lost 6 bases and 0 bases respectively, with 9 bases between them. CDR3 coding DNA: TGTGCCAGCAGGGCAGGTAGCTCCTACAATGAGCAGTTCTTC. Amino acids: CASRAGSSYNEQFF.

The V call is TRBV5-6, the J call TRBJ1-5; D gene unclear. Trimming shortened V by 1 base and J by 6 bases, and 8 bases separated the two germline ends. The CDR3 spans 13 residues. CDR1 SGHDT and CDR2 YYEEEE come from the germline V gene. The CDR3 protein is CASSLSRSQPQHF. The CDR3 DNA follows: TGTGCCAGCAGCTTGTCCAGGTCTCAGCCCCAGCATTTT.

This chain connects TRBV18 to TRBJ1-2, with 11 bases matching TRBD1. Germline V gene lookup returns CDR1 KGHSH and CDR2 LQKENI. J gave up 3 bases and V 3 bases, and 0 bases lay outside the gene matches. The CDR3 has 14 residues. The CDR3 region is CASSPGQGDYGYTF. The CDR3 DNA is TGTGCCAGCTCACCGGGACAGGGGGACTATGGCTACACCTTC.

V is TRBV5-1 and J is TRBJ2-2; TRBD1 might be the D (6 bases). V was clipped by 0 bases and J by 1 base, with 13 bases between them. This CDR3 region has 17 residues. Per germline, CDR1 SGHRS and CDR2 YFSETQ. The CDR3 loop is CASSLAGVAGNTGELFF. In DNA form, the CDR3 reads TGCGCCAGCAGCTTGGCAGGGGTGGCAGGGAACACCGGGGAGCTGTTTTTT.

The rearrangement joins TRBV4-2 to TRBJ2-3, with a possible D match to TRBD2 (5 bases). Germline V gives CDR1 LGHNA, CDR2 YNFKEQ. The V end was cut by 4 bases, the J end by 4 bases, with 12 bases between. CDR3 length equals 14 residues. CDR3 bases: TGTGCCAGCAGCCCAGAGAAACTAGCAGATACGCAGTATTTT. Residues: CASSPEKLADTQYF.

The V gene is TRBV11-2, the J gene TRBJ1-1, with a tentative D call TRBD1 (5 bases). This CDR3 is 14 amino acids long. Trimming took off 3 bases at V and 4 bases at J, with 12 bases between the two ends. In germline, CDR1 is SGHAT, CDR2 FQNNGV. The CDR3 spells CASSFQTESTEAFF. In DNA, the CDR3 is TGTGCCAGCAGCTTCCAGACAGAGTCCACTGAAGCTTTCTTT.

The chain is built from TRBV7-9 and TRBJ1-2; D gene ambiguous. V lost 7 bases to trimming and J lost 3 bases, with 18 bases between them. This CDR3 is 15 amino acids long. CDR1 is SEHNR, CDR2 FQNEAQ, per germline (reference sequence). The DNA of the CDR3 is TGTGCCAGCACCAAAGCTGCGGGCCCGGACTATGGCTACACCTTC. Its translation: CASTKAAGPDYGYTF. Drawing the rest from reference TRBV7-9 and TRBJ1-2, the complete variable domain is DTGVSQNPRHKITKRGQNVTFRCDPISEHNRLYWYRQTLGQGPEFLTYFQNEAQLEKSRLLSDRFSAERPKGSFSTLEIQRTEQGDSAMYLCASTKAAGPDYGYTFGSGTRLTVV.

V gene TRBV9 combines with J gene TRBJ1-2, with unresolved D. From germline, CDR1 is SGDLS and CDR2 YYNGEE. The V and J ends lost 3 bases and 1 base respectively, with 13 bases between them. CDR3 size: 15 residues. Here the CDR3 DNA reads TGTGCCAGCAGCGCCCCTCCCCCCTTTAACTATGGCTACACCTTC. It translates to CASSAPPPFNYGYTF.

As regards this clone: One end of the junction fails to match germline, which may point to a read error. This chain links TRBV12-3 or TRBV12-4 with TRBJ2-7, with D possibly matching TRBD1 (5 bases). CDR3 length: 12 amino acids. CDR3 region: CASRLDSYEQYF. The CDR3 coding sequence is TGTGCCAGCAGATTAGACAGCTACGAGCAGTACTTC.

This clone has a single count. The chain employs TRBV18 and TRBJ2-5, with 7 bases aligning to TRBD2. CDR1 is KGHSH and CDR2 is LQKENI in the germline V gene. V was clipped by 3 bases and J by 5 bases; unmatched bases: 9. CDR3 length equals 15 residues. The CDR3 here is CASSPGLGTGETQYF. DNA of the CDR3: TGTGCCAGCTCACCCGGACTAGGGACGGGGGAGACCCAGTACTTC.

V and J are TRBV3-1 (or the pseudogene TRBV3-2) and TRBJ1-4; 8 bases are a match to TRBD1. The CDR3 length is 16 residues. Looked up from germline, CDR1 is LGHDT and CDR2 is YNNKEL (reference sequence). Losses at the gene ends were 2 bases for V and 1 base for J; bases not matched to a gene: 3. The chain's CDR3 is CASSQFDRGTNEKLFF. In DNA form, the CDR3 reads TGTGCCAGCAGCCAATTCGACAGGGGAACTAATGAAAAACTGTTTTTT.

This clone came up a few times. The chain combines TRBV6-5 with TRBJ1-2, with TRBD1 identical over 9 bases. V shed 6 bases and J 7 bases; nucleotides not matched to a gene: 9. Germline V gives CDR1 MNHEY, CDR2 SVGAGI. This CDR3 comprises 14 residues. The CDR3 loop reads CASRVTGGEGGYTF. CDR3 bases: TGTGCCAGCAGGGTAACAGGGGGCGAAGGTGGCTACACCTTC.

Only a few counts were recorded for this clone. V usage is TRBV24-1 and J usage is TRBJ1-3; D is undetermined. Trimming stripped 3 bases from V and 8 bases from J, with 10 bases between. The length of the CDR3 is 13 residues. Germline-derived CDR1 and CDR2 are KGHDR and SFDVKD. CDR3 loop: CATSDAAEDTIYF. For the CDR3, the DNA is TGTGCCACCAGTGATGCGGCGGAGGACACCATATATTTT.

The chain carries TRBV29-1 and TRBJ1-1; D may be TRBD1 (5 bases). V dropped 4 bases and J dropped 0 bases, with 6 bases sitting between them. CDR3 length equals 12 residues. CDR1 and CDR2 (germline): SQVTM, ANQGSEA. CDR3 sequence reads: CSVGTLNTEAFF. CDR3 nucleotide sequence: TGCAGCGTTGGGACACTGAACACTGAAGCTTTCTTT.

CDR3 nucleotides: TGCGCCAGCAGTGAGCCAGCCTACGAGCAGTACTTC. It specifies CASSEPAYEQYF. This rearrangement joins TRBV10-2 to TRBJ2-7; D not resolved. V shed 2 bases and J shed 2 bases, with 4 bases lying between them. CDR3 length: 12 residues. The germline CDR1 and CDR2 sequences are WSHSY and SAAADI.

The chain carries TRBV28 and TRBJ1-6; D is undetermined. Germline values: CDR1 MDHEN, CDR2 SYDVKM. Trimming removed 6 bases at V and 5 bases at J, with 5 bases between. CDR3 length: 12 residues. The CDR3 loop reads CASRTNNSPLHF. The CDR3 DNA follows: TGTGCCAGCAGGACTAATAATTCACCCCTCCACTTT.

The V call is TRBV5-1, the J call TRBJ2-5; a possible D gene is TRBD2 (6 bases). Trimming cost V 4 bases and J 3 bases, with 19 bases left between them. This CDR3 is 16 amino acids long. From germline, CDR1 is SGHRS and CDR2 YFSETQ. In nucleotides, the CDR3 is TGCGCCAGCAGCACCGGACTATACGGCCTTAAAGAGACCCAGTACTTC. As protein: CASSTGLYGLKETQYF. The variable domain in full, with the rest retrieved from reference TRBV5-1 and TRBJ2-5, is KAGVTQTPRYLIKTRGQQVTLSCSPISGHRSVSWYQQTPGQGLQFLFEYFSETQRNKGNFPGRFSGRQFSNSRSEMNVSTLELGDSALYLCASSTGLYGLKETQYFGPGTRLLVL.

V usage is TRBV5-1 and J usage is TRBJ2-7, with D possibly matching TRBD2 (6 bases). Trimming took off 2 bases at V and 2 bases at J, with 14 bases between the two ends. This CDR3 is 15 amino acids long. The V gene's germline CDR1 is SGHRS and CDR2 YFSETQ. CDR3 nucleotide sequence: TGCGCCAGCAGCTTAGTTCCTAGCGACGCCTACGAGCAGTACTTC. This translates into CASSLVPSDAYEQYF. Drawing the rest from reference TRBV5-1 and TRBJ2-7, the complete variable domain is KAGVTQTPRYLIKTRGQQVTLSCSPISGHRSVSWYQQTPGQGLQFLFEYFSETQRNKGNFPGRFSGRQFSNSRSEMNVSTLELGDSALYLCASSLVPSDAYEQYFGPGTRLTVT.

This rearrangement joins TRBV19 to TRBJ2-2; TRBD1 matches 9 bases. V was pared by 5 bases and J by 5 bases, with 9 bases of the junction left unmatched. The CDR3 runs 16 residues. The germline V gene encodes CDR1 LNHDA and CDR2 SQIVND (reference sequence). The chain's CDR3 is CASSFLGTGRTGELFF. CDR3 bases: TGTGCCAGTAGTTTCCTAGGGACAGGGCGGACCGGGGAGCTGTTTTTT. The full variable domain, rest sourced from reference TRBV19 and TRBJ2-2, is DGGITQSPKYLFRKEGQNVTLSCEQNLNHDAMYWYRQDPGQGLRLIYYSQIVNDFQKGDIAEGYSVSREKKESFPLTVTSAQKNPTAFYLCASSFLGTGRTGELFFGEGSRLTVL.

The V call is TRBV24-1, the J call TRBJ2-7; 9 positions agree with TRBD1. With 3 bases clipped from V and 9 bases from J, the junction kept 14 bases outside the gene matches. The CDR3 is 16 residues long. Germline CDR1 KGHDR, CDR2 SFDVKD. The CDR3 region is CATSDRRDREGVRQYF. CDR3 nucleotides: TGTGCCACCAGTGATCGCCGGGACAGGGAGGGGGTGAGGCAGTACTTC.

The V gene is TRBV25-1, the J gene TRBJ1-6; 9 bases agree with TRBD1. The CDR3 runs 15 residues. Germline V gene lookup returns CDR1 MGHDK and CDR2 SYGVNS. V was clipped by 4 bases and J by 6 bases; unmatched bases: 4. CDR3 DNA: TGTGCCAGCAGTGTAACGGGACAGGGTAATTCACCCCTCCACTTT. This encodes CASSVTGQGNSPLHF.

The rearrangement links TRBV6-5 to TRBJ1-2; maybe TRBD1 (5 bases). CDR3 length: 13 residues. V dropped 7 bases and J dropped 5 bases, with 14 bases sitting between them. CDR1 is MNHEY, CDR2 SVGAGI, per germline. The CDR3 DNA sequence: TGTGCCAGCAACAACTTGGGGCCTTATGGCTACACCTTC. It specifies CASNNLGPYGYTF.

V and J are TRBV6-2 or TRBV6-3 and TRBJ1-5; D is ambiguous. Looked up from germline, CDR1 is MNHEY and CDR2 is SVGEGT. The CDR3 consists of 15 residues. Trimming removed 4 bases from V and 1 base from J, with 11 bases in between. The DNA for the CDR3 is TGTGCCAGCAGTTTTTCCAGCGGGAGCAATCAGCCCCAGCATTTT. Residues: CASSFSSGSNQPQHF.

This sequence joins TRBV11-3 and TRBJ2-2; D is undetermined. This CDR3 has 15 residues. CDR1 and CDR2 (germline): SGHNT, YENEEA. The V gene lost 0 bases and the J gene lost 4 bases, with 9 bases spanning the gap. The chain's CDR3 is CASSLDLLLTGELFF. The CDR3 nucleotides read TGTGCCAGCAGCTTAGATCTCCTACTCACCGGGGAGCTGTTTTTT.

The J gene is TRBJ2-1, the V gene TRBV4-1; 10 bases agree with TRBD2. Trimming removed 1 base from V and 6 bases from J; junction bases left unmatched: 12. The CDR3 sequence is 18 residues long. Germline assignment: CDR1 MGHRA and CDR2 YSYEKL. As DNA, the CDR3 is TGCGCCAGCAGCCAAGGGTCCACTAGCGGGATAATTGGCAATGAGCAGTTCTTC. Its protein product is CASSQGSTSGIIGNEQFF.

This sequence joins TRBV2 and TRBJ2-3, with a tentative D call TRBD2 (5 bases). Trimming took 7 bases from V and 0 from J, leaving 20 bases between them. CDR1 is SNHLY, CDR2 FYNNEI, per germline. The length of the CDR3 is 17 residues. The DNA of the CDR3 is TGTGCCAGCACCTTTGGATCCGGGGATCCTAGCACAGATACGCAGTATTTT. Its protein is CASTFGSGDPSTDTQYF.

This rearrangement joins TRBV19 to TRBJ1-2; 11 bases map to TRBD1. Trimming took 4 bases from V and 4 from J; bases not matched to a gene: 5. CDR3 length: 15 residues. From germline, CDR1 is LNHDA and CDR2 SQIVND (reference sequence). The CDR3 is CASSTGTGGSYGYTF. Here the CDR3 DNA reads TGTGCCAGTAGTACCGGGACAGGGGGTAGCTATGGCTACACCTTC.